This TCR beta chain originates from a study of shared clonotypes between healthy human individuals. Deep-level settings were used for running the assay. Assay used: immunoSEQ multiplex PCR; TCRdb lists only in-frame clones, some missing. The sample lists about 520,000 clones; over 75% were seen once. The ends lost 5 bases at V and 5 bases at J; junction bases unmatched: 12. The V gene's germline CDR1 is SGHTA and CDR2 FQGTGA. This CDR3 contains 17 residues. This clone was seen just once. The chain recombines TRBV7-3 with TRBJ2-2; TRBD2 matches at 9 bases. This TCR came from a woman in her thirties or forties in good health. Some clones in this sample may be carry-over from other donors' samples. The material sequenced was PBMCs. Here the CDR3 DNA reads TGTGCCAGCAGCCGAGAGGTGGGACTAGCTCTAACCGGGGAGCTGTTTTTT. It encodes CASSREVGLALTGELFF.